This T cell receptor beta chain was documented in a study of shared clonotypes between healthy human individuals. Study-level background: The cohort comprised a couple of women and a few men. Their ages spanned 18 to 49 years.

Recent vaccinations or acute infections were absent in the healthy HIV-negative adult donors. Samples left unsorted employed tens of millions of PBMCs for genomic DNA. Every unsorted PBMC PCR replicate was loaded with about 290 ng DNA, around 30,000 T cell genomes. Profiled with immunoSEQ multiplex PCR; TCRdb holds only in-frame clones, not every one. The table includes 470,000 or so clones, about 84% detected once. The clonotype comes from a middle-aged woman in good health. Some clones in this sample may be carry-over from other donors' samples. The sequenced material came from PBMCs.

CDR3 residues: CASSFTRGDTQYF. As DNA, the CDR3 is TGTGCCAGCAGTTTCACTAGGGGCGATACGCAGTATTTT. The chain links TRBV7-3 to TRBJ2-3; D may correspond to TRBD1 or TRBD2 (5 bases each). The V gene lost 6 bases and the J gene lost 6 bases, with 13 bases spanning the gap. There are 13 residues in the CDR3. The germline V gene has CDR1 SGHTA and CDR2 FQGTGA. Variable domain in full (rest from reference TRBV7-3 and TRBJ2-3): GAGVSQTPSNKVTEKGKYVELRCDPISGHTALYWYRQSLGQGPEFLIYFQGTGAADDSGLPNDRFFAVRPEGSVSTLKIQRTERGDSAVYLCASSFTRGDTQYFGPGTRLTVL.